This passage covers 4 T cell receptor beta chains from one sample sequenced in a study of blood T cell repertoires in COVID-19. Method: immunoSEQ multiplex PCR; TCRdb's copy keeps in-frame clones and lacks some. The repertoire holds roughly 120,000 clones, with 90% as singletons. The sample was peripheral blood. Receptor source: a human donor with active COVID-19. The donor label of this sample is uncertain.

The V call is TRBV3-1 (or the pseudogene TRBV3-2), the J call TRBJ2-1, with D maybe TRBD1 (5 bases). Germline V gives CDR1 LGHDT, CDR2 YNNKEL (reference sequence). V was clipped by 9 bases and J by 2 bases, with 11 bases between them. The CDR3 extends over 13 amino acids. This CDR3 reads CASTGYPYNEQFF. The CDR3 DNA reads TGTGCCAGTACAGGTTATCCCTACAATGAGCAGTTCTTC.

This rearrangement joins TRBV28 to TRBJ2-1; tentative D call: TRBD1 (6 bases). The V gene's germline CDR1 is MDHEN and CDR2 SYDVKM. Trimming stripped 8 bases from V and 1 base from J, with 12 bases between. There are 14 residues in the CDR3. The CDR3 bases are TGTGCCAGCGGCCCGGGACAATCCTACAATGAGCAGTTCTTC. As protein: CASGPGQSYNEQFF.

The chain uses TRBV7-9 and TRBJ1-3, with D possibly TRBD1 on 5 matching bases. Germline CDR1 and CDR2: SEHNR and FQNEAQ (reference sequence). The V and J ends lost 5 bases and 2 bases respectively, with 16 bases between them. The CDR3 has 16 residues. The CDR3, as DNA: TGTGCCAGCAGCCCGGGACCGTGGGAGGCTGGAAACACCATATATTTT. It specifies CASSPGPWEAGNTIYF. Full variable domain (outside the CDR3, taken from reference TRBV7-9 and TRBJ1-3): DTGVSQNPRHKITKRGQNVTFRCDPISEHNRLYWYRQTLGQGPEFLTYFQNEAQLEKSRLLSDRFSAERPKGSFSTLEIQRTEQGDSAMYLCASSPGPWEAGNTIYFGEGSWLTVV.

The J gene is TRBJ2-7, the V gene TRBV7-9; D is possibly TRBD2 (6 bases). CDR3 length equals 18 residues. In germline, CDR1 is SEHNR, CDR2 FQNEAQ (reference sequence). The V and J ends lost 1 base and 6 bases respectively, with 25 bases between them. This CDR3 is CASSLVFPGRRYEGEQYF. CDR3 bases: TGTGCCAGCAGCTTAGTCTTTCCAGGGAGGAGATACGAGGGCGAGCAGTACTTC.